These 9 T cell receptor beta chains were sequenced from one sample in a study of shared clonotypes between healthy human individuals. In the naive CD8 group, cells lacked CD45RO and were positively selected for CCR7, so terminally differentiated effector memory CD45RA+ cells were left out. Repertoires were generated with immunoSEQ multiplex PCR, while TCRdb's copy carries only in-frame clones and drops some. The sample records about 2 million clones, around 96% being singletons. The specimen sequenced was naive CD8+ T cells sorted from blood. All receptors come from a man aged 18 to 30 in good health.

CDR3 nucleotide sequence: TGCGCCAGCAACCGAAGAGTCCACGTCTCTCAGCCCCAGCATTTT. Protein: CASNRRVHVSQPQHF. The rearrangement uses TRBV10-1 and TRBJ1-5; no clear D gene. The ends were cut back, 7 bases at V and 6 bases at J, with 19 bases in the middle. Looked up from germline, CDR1 is WNHNN and CDR2 is SYGVQD (reference sequence). This CDR3 is 15 amino acids long.

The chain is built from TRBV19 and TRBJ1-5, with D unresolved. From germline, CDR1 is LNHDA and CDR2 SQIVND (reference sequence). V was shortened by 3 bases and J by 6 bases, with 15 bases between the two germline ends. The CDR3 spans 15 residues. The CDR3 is CASSIFGVLGQPQHF. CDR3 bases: TGTGCCAGTAGTATCTTCGGGGTCTTGGGTCAGCCCCAGCATTTT.

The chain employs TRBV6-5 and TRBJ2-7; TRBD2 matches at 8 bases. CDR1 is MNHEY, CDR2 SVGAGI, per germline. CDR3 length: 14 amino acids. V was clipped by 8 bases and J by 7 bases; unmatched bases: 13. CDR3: CASESAGELREQYF. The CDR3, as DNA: TGTGCCAGCGAATCAGCGGGAGAGCTCCGGGAGCAGTACTTC.

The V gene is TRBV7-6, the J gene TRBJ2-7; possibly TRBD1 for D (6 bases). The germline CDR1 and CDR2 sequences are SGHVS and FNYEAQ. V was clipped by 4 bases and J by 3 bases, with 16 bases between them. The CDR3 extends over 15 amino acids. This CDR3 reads CASSSSRDMNYEQYF. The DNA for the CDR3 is TGTGCCAGCAGCTCAAGCCGGGACATGAACTACGAGCAGTACTTC.

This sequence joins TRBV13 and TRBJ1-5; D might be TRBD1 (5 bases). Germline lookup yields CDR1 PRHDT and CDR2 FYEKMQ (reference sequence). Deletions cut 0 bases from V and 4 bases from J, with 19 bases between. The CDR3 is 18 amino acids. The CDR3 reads CASSLGYGAGPRNQPQHF. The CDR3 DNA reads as TGTGCCAGCAGCTTAGGATACGGGGCAGGTCCAAGGAATCAGCCCCAGCATTTT.

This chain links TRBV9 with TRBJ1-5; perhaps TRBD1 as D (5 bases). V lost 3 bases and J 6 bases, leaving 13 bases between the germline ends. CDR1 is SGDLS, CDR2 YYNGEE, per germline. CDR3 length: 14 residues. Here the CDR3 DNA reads TGTGCCAGCAGCGAGGGAGGGGATCGTCAGCCCCAGCATTTT. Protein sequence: CASSEGGDRQPQHF.

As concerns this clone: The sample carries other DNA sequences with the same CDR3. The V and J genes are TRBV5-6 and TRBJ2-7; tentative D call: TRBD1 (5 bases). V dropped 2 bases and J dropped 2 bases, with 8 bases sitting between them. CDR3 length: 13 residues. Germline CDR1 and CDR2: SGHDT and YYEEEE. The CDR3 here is CASSFSGTYEQYF. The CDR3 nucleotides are TGTGCCAGCAGCTTTTCAGGGACCTACGAGCAGTACTTC. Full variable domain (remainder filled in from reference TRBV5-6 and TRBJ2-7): DAGVTQSPTHLIKTRGQQVTLRCSPKSGHDTVSWYQQALGQGPQFIFQYYEEEERQRGNFPDRFSGHQFPNYSSELNVNALLLGDSALYLCASSFSGTYEQYFGPGTRLTVT.

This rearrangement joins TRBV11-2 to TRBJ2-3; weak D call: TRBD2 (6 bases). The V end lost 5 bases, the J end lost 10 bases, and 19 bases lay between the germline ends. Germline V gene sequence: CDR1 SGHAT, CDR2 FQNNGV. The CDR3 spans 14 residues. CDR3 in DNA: TGTGCCAGCAGCCGTTCTAGTGGCAGGGAGGCGCAGTATTTT. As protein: CASSRSSGREAQYF.

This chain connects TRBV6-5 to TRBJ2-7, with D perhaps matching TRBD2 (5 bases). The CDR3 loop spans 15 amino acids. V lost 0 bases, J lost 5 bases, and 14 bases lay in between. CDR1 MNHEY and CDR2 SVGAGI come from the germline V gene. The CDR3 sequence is CASSYSNGISDEQYF. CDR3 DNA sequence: TGTGCCAGCAGTTACTCTAACGGGATTAGCGACGAGCAGTACTTC.